Detailed here is one TCR beta chain. The data derive from a study of T-cell reconstitution after alpha-beta-depleted transplantation in children. The library targeted TCRbeta and was prepared with unique molecular identifiers. TCRdb used MiXCR to reprocess the PCR reads, holding one entry per CDR3 protein. Of 200,000 to 250,000 distinct CDR3 sequences in the sample, 9.5% to 15% are singletons; the top ten hold roughly 2.6%. The CDR3 length is 13 residues. Trimming at V came to 3 bases and at J to 8 bases, leaving 1 base not matched to a gene. Germline V gene data show CDR1 as KGHSH and CDR2 as LQKENI.

The chain uses TRBV18 and TRBJ1-6, with TRBD1 matching 7 bases. The clonotype comes from a human donor who donated a stem cell graft to a child with acute lymphoblastic leukemia. Sequenced here: PBMCs from the stem cell graft donor, sampled from the stem cell graft. CDR3 DNA sequence: TGTGCCAGCTCACCTGACAGGGATTCACCCCTCCACTTT. Protein sequence: CASSPDRDSPLHF.